Below are 16 T cell receptor beta chains sequenced from a single sample in a study of blood T cell repertoires in COVID-19. Using immunoSEQ multiplex PCR, the repertoire was profiled, and TCRdb retains in-frame clones only, with some absent. The table records roughly 520,000 clones, more than 75% of them present only once. Sequenced: PBMCs or T cells enriched from blood (not recorded which). These receptors came from a woman aged 40 to 50 who had recovered from COVID-19.

The V call is TRBV3-1 (or the pseudogene TRBV3-2), the J call TRBJ1-3; D gene ambiguous. V was clipped by 5 bases and J by 2 bases, with 7 bases between them. CDR1 is LGHDT, CDR2 YNNKEL, per germline (reference sequence). CDR3 length equals 13 residues. The CDR3 DNA sequence: TGTGCCAGCAGCGAAGCTACTGGAAACACCATATATTTT. Its translation is CASSEATGNTIYF.

In its sample, this clone was seen a few times. The J gene is TRBJ2-1, the V gene TRBV7-2, with D perhaps TRBD2 (6 bases). The germline V gene encodes CDR1 SGHTA and CDR2 FQGNSA. This CDR3 is 15 amino acids long. V gave up 5 bases and J gave up 8 bases, with 19 bases separating them. CDR3 sequence (DNA): TGTGCCAGCAGCAGGGACTCTAACCTCAGGGATGAGCAGTTCTTC. It specifies CASSRDSNLRDEQFF.

The chain employs TRBV5-1 and TRBJ2-1; the D is unclear. This CDR3 is 17 amino acids long. V was shortened by 0 bases and J by 4 bases, with 17 bases between the two germline ends. Germline V gives CDR1 SGHRS, CDR2 YFSETQ. In nucleotides, the CDR3 is TGCGCCAGCAGCTTGGGTGGGCCTACCTCCTTATACAATGAGCAGTTCTTC. This sequence encodes CASSLGGPTSLYNEQFF.

The chain carries TRBV2 and TRBJ1-2; perhaps TRBD1 as D (5 bases). Germline CDR1 reads SNHLY; CDR2 reads FYNNEI. CDR3 size: 14 residues. The V and J ends lost 6 bases and 4 bases respectively, with 15 bases between them. The CDR3, as DNA: TGTGCCAGCAGCCTCGCAGGGTCGGCCTATGGCTACACCTTC. This encodes CASSLAGSAYGYTF. Combining the CDR3 with reference TRBV2 and TRBJ1-2 gives the whole variable domain EPEVTQTPSHQVTQMGQEVILRCVPISNHLYFYWYRQILGQKVEFLVSFYNNEISEKSEIFDDQFSVERPDGSNFTLKIRSTKLEDSAMYFCASSLAGSAYGYTFGSGTRLTVV.

V usage is TRBV6-5 and J usage is TRBJ2-7; 9 nucleotides line up with TRBD1. V dropped 4 bases and J dropped 6; count of bases not matched to a gene: 10. Germline V gene sequence: CDR1 MNHEY, CDR2 SVGAGI. The CDR3 contains 15 residues. CDR3 in amino acids: CASSSTDRGMVEQYF. The CDR3 bases are TGTGCCAGCAGTTCTACTGACAGGGGGATGGTCGAGCAGTACTTC.

The chain is built from TRBV11-1 and TRBJ2-2; maybe TRBD1 (5 bases). Germline V gives CDR1 SGHAT, CDR2 FQDESV (reference sequence). This CDR3 is built from 13 residues. V lost 2 bases and J 6 bases, leaving 7 bases between the germline ends. As DNA, the CDR3 is TGTGCCAGCAGCTTACAGGGCTCCGGGGAGCTGTTTTTT. Amino acid sequence: CASSLQGSGELFF. Based on the CDR3 plus reference TRBV11-1 and TRBJ2-2, the full variable domain is EAEVAQSPRYKITEKSQAVAFWCDPISGHATLYWYRQILGQGPELLVQFQDESVVDDSQLPKDRFSAERLKGVDSTLKIQPAELGDSAMYLCASSLQGSGELFFGEGSRLTVL.

This rearrangement joins TRBV5-1 to TRBJ1-1, with TRBD1 as a possible D gene (6 bases). This CDR3 has 13 amino acids. V lost 4 bases to trimming and J lost 8 bases, with 15 bases between them. CDR1 SGHRS and CDR2 YFSETQ come from the germline V gene. The CDR3 DNA sequence: TGCGCCAGCAGCAATGAACAGGGACGAGAAGCTTTCTTT. Translation: CASSNEQGREAFF.

The V call is TRBV4-3, the J call TRBJ1-5, with 8 bases aligning to TRBD1. From germline, CDR1 is LGHNA and CDR2 YSLEER. The CDR3 covers 17 residues. The J segment lost 4 bases and the V segment lost 0 bases, leaving 8 bases of the junction unmatched. The CDR3 DNA reads TGCGCCAGCAGCCAAGAGCCGATAGGACAGGGTAATCAGCCCCAGCATTTT. Its protein product is CASSQEPIGQGNQPQHF.

The chain joins TRBV14 to TRBJ2-7; the match to TRBD1 covers 9 bases. V gave up 3 bases and J gave up 3 bases; unmatched junction bases: 9. This CDR3 comprises 16 residues. From germline, CDR1 is SGHDN and CDR2 FVKESK. Here the CDR3 reads CASSQGTGPFDYEQYF. In DNA, the CDR3 is TGTGCCAGCAGCCAGGGGACAGGGCCTTTCGACTACGAGCAGTACTTC.

J is TRBJ1-2 and V is TRBV6-5; D not resolved. Germline V gene data show CDR1 as MNHEY and CDR2 as SVGAGI. V was cut by 4 bases and J by 4 bases, with 13 bases left in between. The CDR3 length is 14 residues. The CDR3 reads CASSLRRPRYGYTF. The CDR3 DNA reads as TGTGCCAGCAGTTTACGGAGGCCCCGCTATGGCTACACCTTC.

V gene TRBV7-2 combines with J gene TRBJ1-2, with D hard to call. Trimming cost V 1 base and J 0 bases, with 9 bases left between them. Germline lookup yields CDR1 SGHTA and CDR2 FQGNSA. This CDR3 has 15 amino acids. CDR3 loop: CASSLGRLANYGYTF. Here the CDR3 DNA reads TGTGCCAGCAGCTTAGGGAGATTAGCTAACTATGGCTACACCTTC. Full variable domain (missing parts from reference TRBV7-2 and TRBJ1-2): GAGVSQSPSNKVTEKGKDVELRCDPISGHTALYWYRQSLGQGLEFLIYFQGNSAPDKSGLPSDRFSAERTGGSVSTLTIQRTQQEDSAVYLCASSLGRLANYGYTFGSGTRLTVV.

The chain links TRBV24-1 to TRBJ1-1; D is ambiguous. Trimming pared 3 bases from V and 11 bases from J, leaving 9 bases between. The CDR3 sequence is 11 residues long. Germline V CDR1 and CDR2: KGHDR, SFDVKD. CDR3 loop: CATSDGTRAFF. Here the CDR3 DNA reads TGTGCCACCAGTGATGGAACCAGGGCTTTCTTT.

The V and J genes are TRBV7-9 and TRBJ1-2; 8 positions agree with TRBD1. The length of the CDR3 is 16 residues. The V gene's germline CDR1 is SEHNR and CDR2 FQNEAQ (reference sequence). V dropped 0 bases and J dropped 7; count of bases not matched to a gene: 10. In DNA, the CDR3 is TGTGCCAGCAGCTTAGCCACGGGACAGGTGGACCGTGGCTACACCTTC. Amino acid sequence: CASSLATGQVDRGYTF.

The CDR3 region is CASSHLTTELSYNEQFF. The CDR3, as DNA: TGTGCCAGCAGCCACCTTACCACCGAGCTATCCTACAATGAGCAGTTCTTC. V usage is TRBV14 and J usage is TRBJ2-1, with D unresolved. The CDR3 covers 17 residues. Germline V gives CDR1 SGHDN, CDR2 FVKESK. V lost 3 bases and J lost 1, with 16 bases in between.

This clone was seen just once. The chain carries TRBV6-5 and TRBJ1-3, with D perhaps TRBD1 (6 bases). V was cut by 2 bases and J by 0 bases, with 11 bases left in between. CDR1 is MNHEY and CDR2 is SVGAGI in the germline V gene. The CDR3 covers 16 residues. The CDR3 nucleotides are TGTGCCAGCAGTTACACCCCGACAGGCTCTGGAAACACCATATATTTT. It translates to CASSYTPTGSGNTIYF.

This sequence joins TRBV15 and TRBJ1-1; tentative D call: TRBD1 (5 bases). Per the germline V gene, CDR1 is LNHNV and CDR2 is YYDKDF (reference sequence). V lost 3 bases, J lost 1 base, and 15 bases lay in between. This CDR3 spans 16 amino acids. CDR3 DNA sequence: TGTGCCACCAGCAGGATTCGGGGGGTTGGGAACACTGAAGCTTTCTTT. Translation: CATSRIRGVGNTEAFF.